Reported below is one TCR beta chain. Generated by immunoSEQ multiplex PCR, the TCRdb table keeps only in-frame clones and is missing some. The table shows some 150,000 clones, with roughly 80% occurring only once. V lost 3 bases and J lost 1, with 15 bases in between. The germline V gene has CDR1 SGDLS and CDR2 YYNGEE. This CDR3 spans 16 amino acids. The sample is drawn from a study of blood T cell repertoires in COVID-19. The sequenced material came from PBMCs or T cells enriched from blood (not recorded which). J is TRBJ2-3 and V is TRBV9, with D perhaps TRBD2 (6 bases). This clonotype was obtained from a middle-aged man who had recovered from COVID-19. As DNA, the CDR3 is TGTGCCAGCAGCGACCTCGGGACTCTACGCACAGATACGCAGTATTTT. Protein: CASSDLGTLRTDTQYF.